This TCR beta chain is drawn from a study of blood T cell repertoires in COVID-19. About the study: Samples came from the United States, Italy and Spain, spanning acute and convalescent COVID-19. The cDNA or gDNA used as material had been derived from T cells, B-cell-depleted T cells, or PBMCs.

Worth noting for this clone: Other DNA sequences in this sample translate to the same CDR3.

Original processing methods: Researchers report that nucleated cell counts were estimated from reference gene primer amplification. Profiling relied on immunoSEQ multiplex PCR, and the TCRdb table lists in-frame clones only, not all of them. V and J calls and clone size are as listed in that table; D and trimming were resolved from the DNA. The sample records about 300,000 clones, more than 75% being singletons. The sample comprised peripheral blood. This TCR derives from a man aged 65 to 85 with acute or convalescent COVID-19.

The CDR3 DNA sequence: TGTGCCAGCTCACCCGCGGTTAGGAACACTGAAGCTTTCTTT. This codes for CASSPAVRNTEAFF. The chain links TRBV18 to TRBJ1-1; no clear D. The CDR3 totals 14 residues. The germline V gene encodes CDR1 KGHSH and CDR2 LQKENI. Trimming pared 3 bases from V and 1 base from J, leaving 9 bases between.